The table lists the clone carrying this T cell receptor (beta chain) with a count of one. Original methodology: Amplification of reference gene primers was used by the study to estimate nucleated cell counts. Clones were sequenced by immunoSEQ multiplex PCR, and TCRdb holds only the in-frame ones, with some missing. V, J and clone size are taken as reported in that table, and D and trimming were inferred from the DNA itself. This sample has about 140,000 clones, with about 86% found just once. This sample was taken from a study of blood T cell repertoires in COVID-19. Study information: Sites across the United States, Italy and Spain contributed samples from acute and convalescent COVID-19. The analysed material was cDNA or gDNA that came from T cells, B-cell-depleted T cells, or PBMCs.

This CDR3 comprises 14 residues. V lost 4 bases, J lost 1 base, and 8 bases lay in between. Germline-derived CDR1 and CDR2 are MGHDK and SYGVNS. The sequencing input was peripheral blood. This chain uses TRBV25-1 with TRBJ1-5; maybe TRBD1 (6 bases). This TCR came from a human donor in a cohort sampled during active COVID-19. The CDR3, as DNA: TGTGCCAGCAGTGGGACAGTAAGCAATCAGCCCCAGCATTTT. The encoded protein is CASSGTVSNQPQHF.